Given below is one TCR beta chain in context. The sample originates from a study of blood T cell repertoires in COVID-19. Study-wide context: The analysed material was cDNA or gDNA that came from T cells, B-cell-depleted T cells, or PBMCs.

Here immunoSEQ multiplex PCR was the method, and the copy in TCRdb shows in-frame clones only, minus some. This table has about 230,000 clones, approximately 85% appearing once. Trimming took 0 bases from V and 6 from J; bases not matched to a gene: 7. CDR1 is SGHNT and CDR2 is YENEEA in the germline V gene. The CDR3 has 16 amino acids. Sequencing was done on a sample of peripheral blood. The chain carries TRBV11-3 and TRBJ2-2, with 7 bases lining up with TRBD1. The sequence derives from a man aged 35-49 years with acute or convalescent COVID-19. Written as DNA, the CDR3 is TGTGCCAGCAGCTTAGATGACAGGGAAGTGGCCGGGGAGCTGTTTTTT. It translates to CASSLDDREVAGELFF.